This T cell receptor (beta chain) was retrieved from a study of T cell responses to AZD1222 COVID-19 vaccine (dated by TCRdb to the early 2020s). For the study in its entirety: A total of approximately 240 trial participants underwent TCR sequencing, of whom about 210 had received two doses of AZD1222 and about 26 had received two doses of the MenACWY control vaccine. Trial participants were enrolled by age into subgroups of 18-55, 56-69 and 70-plus years, and around 150, 28 and 57 TCR-sequenced participants, respectively, were included in these subgroups.

A note on this clone: What this receptor recognizes is not known. No per-base quality is available; no much larger clone lies one base away.

The paper as a whole reports these results and caveats: Nearly half of unique spike-specific TCRs reportedly recognized epitopes outside regions mutated in the B.1.351 and B.1.1.7 variants. Conclusions about previously exposed vaccinees are limited because only five to seven AZD1222 recipients were SARS-CoV-2 seropositive at baseline. Spike-specific TCR breadth and depth rose significantly after two AZD1222 doses compared with day 0 and with MenACWY recipients. No day 14 peak-response samples were available, so repertoires were characterized only after the peak T cell response. The vaccine-associated CD4 TCRs covered the entire spike protein, and the dominant responses fell in regions 160-218 and 743-854. Participants were mostly white British, with more females than males. The authors suggested clonal diversity may have been underestimated. The 56-69-year group was small, and its depth increase did not reach significance, likely because of low power.

The time point label, as the study defines it: about 28 days (+/-7) after the second vaccine dose. AZD1222 recipients whose second dose came at about 4 weeks and those whose second dose came at about 12 weeks were combined into one group, since spike-specific TCR depth and breadth did not differ between the two schedules. Samples from vaccinated people were obtained from the UK trials COV001 and COV002, which included a single-blind randomized controlled phase 2/3 trial of AZD1222 (ChAdOx1 nCoV-19) in healthy adults. For TCRbeta chain sequencing, PBMC samples from trial participants were taken at day 0 and at day 28 after the second dose. Looking up the germline V gene (reference sequence) yields CDR1 LNHDA and CDR2 SQIVND. The CDR3 runs 15 amino acids, cysteine and phenylalanine included. Just CDR3 DNA is preserved here, 45 bases in frame from base 1. Clipping removes 4 bases from V and 0 bases from J, with 3 as the unmatched junction base count.

The CDR3 regions of human TCRbeta chains were analyzed by immunosequencing. Turning to the authors' computational methods: Repertoire TCRs were checked for matches against a reference library of SARS-CoV-2-specific TCRs that had been generated using the MIRA antigen-specificity platform. Breadth was defined as the fraction of unique TCRs that were SARS-CoV-2-associated. Depth was defined as the fraction of total T cells that were SARS-CoV-2-associated. Using the MIRA data, each spike-specific TCR was mapped to the spike region that the TCR reacts to and placed in a CD4 or CD8 class. Log10-transformed breadth and depth values were compared by one-way ANOVA with Sidak's multiple comparisons tests. TCRdb carries this immuneACCESS record with in-frame sequences only. Its versions omit some clonotypes, under half of them owing to an unresolved V gene in the studies checked, with the rest unexplained. Clonal size and the V and J genes are those of that table, whereas D and trimming came from the DNA. The sample yields about 270,000 clones; around 93% were counted once. Around 0.5% of the sample comes from the top ten.

This clonotype originated in an adult who received the AZD1222 COVID-19 vaccine. The V gene is TRBV19 and the J gene is TRBJ2-1, with 7 bases in between that match TRBD2. Source: peripheral blood, taken 28 days after the second AZD1222 dose. The CDR3 region: CASSNLAASYNEQFF. The bases read TGTGCCAGTAGTAATCTAGCGGCCTCCTACAATGAGCAGTTCTTC.